One T cell receptor (beta chain) is described in this entry. Its antigen is still unknown. The sample comes from a study of OX40 agonist ivuxolimab in advanced cancers. Whole-study context: Ivuxolimab, which patients received intravenously every 2 weeks, was dosed at 0.01 to 10 mg/kg. Three patients had partial responses: one hepatocellular carcinoma, two cutaneous melanoma.

The protocol was immunoSEQ multiplex PCR, while the TCRdb copy is restricted to in-frame clones and leaves out a portion. The repertoire consists of tens of thousands of clones, with around 87% occurring once and the leading ten covering about 5%. Overall study findings and caveats: It was also the case that some nonresponders had low normalized T-cell clonal expansion. Compared with others, partial responders at 0.1-3.0 mg/kg displayed clonal expansion among the lowest.

The CDR3 is made up of 15 amino acids. V lost 3 bases to trimming and J lost 1 base, with 9 bases between them. Per the germline V gene, CDR1 is MNHEY and CDR2 is SMNVEV (reference sequence). The source material was CD4+ or CD8+ T cells sorted from blood, sampled in a trial of the OX40 agonist ivuxolimab. The origin of this receptor is an adult with an advanced solid tumor such as melanoma, head and neck, liver or kidney cancer. V is TRBV27 and J is TRBJ2-2; possible D gene TRBD2, 7 bases. Here the CDR3 DNA reads TGTGCCAGCAGTTTGGGAGGGGGGAACACCGGGGAGCTGTTTTTT. Translating gives CASSLGGGNTGELFF.